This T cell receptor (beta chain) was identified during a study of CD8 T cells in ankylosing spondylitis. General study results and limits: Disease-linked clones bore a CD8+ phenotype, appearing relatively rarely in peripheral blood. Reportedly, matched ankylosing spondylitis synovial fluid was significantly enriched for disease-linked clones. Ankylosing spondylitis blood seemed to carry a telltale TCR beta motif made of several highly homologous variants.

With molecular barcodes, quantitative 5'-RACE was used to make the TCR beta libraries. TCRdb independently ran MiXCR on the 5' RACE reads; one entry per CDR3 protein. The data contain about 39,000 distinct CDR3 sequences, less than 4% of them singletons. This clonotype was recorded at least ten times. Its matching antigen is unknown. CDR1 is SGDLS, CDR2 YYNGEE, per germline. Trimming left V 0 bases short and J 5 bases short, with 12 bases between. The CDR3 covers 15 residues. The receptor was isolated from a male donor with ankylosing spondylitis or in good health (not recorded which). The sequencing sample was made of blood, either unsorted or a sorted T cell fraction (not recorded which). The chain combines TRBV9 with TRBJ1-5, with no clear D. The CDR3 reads CASSVGWRVDQPQHF. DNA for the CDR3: TGTGCCAGCAGCGTAGGGTGGAGGGTCGATCAGCCCCAGCATTTT.